A selection of T cell receptor beta chains follows, all from one sample in a study of OX40 agonist ivuxolimab in advanced cancers. Assay: immunoSEQ multiplex PCR; the TCRdb copy retains only in-frame clones and omits some. Here the sample spans tens of thousands of clones, 75% to 90% being singletons. Sequences were derived from CD4+ or CD8+ T cells sorted from blood, sampled in a trial of the OX40 agonist ivuxolimab. These receptors were obtained from an adult with an advanced solid tumor such as melanoma, head and neck, liver or kidney cancer. CDR3s include the opening cysteine and the closing phenylalanine or tryptophan. The D gene is left open where the match is weak. Expanded clones are given a class, and other clones once, few, many or no size at all.

>NA|TRBV30|once|TRBJ2-3
TGTGCCCGGACAGATACGCAGTATTTT
CARTDTQYF
>NA|TRBV20-1|NA|TRBJ2-3
TGCAGTGCGGCCGAGCGAGGTACGCAGTATTTT
CSAAERGTQYF
>TRBD2|TRBV19|NA|TRBJ2-3
TGTGCCAGTAGTCCCACTAGCGGGGGCAATAAGGATACGCAGTATTTT
CASSPTSGGNKDTQYF
>NA|TRBV30|NA|TRBJ1-2
TGTGCCTGGACAACATCTAACTATGGCTACACCTTC
CAWTTSNYGYTF
>NA|TRBV6-1|few|TRBJ1-1
TGTGCCAGCAGTGAACAGGGAGGGGACACTGAAGCTTTCTTT
CASSEQGGDTEAFF
>TRBD1|TRBV5-1|NA|TRBJ2-2
TGCGCCAGCGCAGGGGGCAACACCGGGGAGCTGTTTTTT
CASAGGNTGELFF
>NA|TRBV9|NA|TRBJ1-1
TGTGCCAGCAGCGTAGAGGCAAGGAACACTGAAGCTTTCTTT
CASSVEARNTEAFF
>NA|TRBV6-5|NA|TRBJ2-7
TGTGCCAGCAGTTACGCGGGACAACTCTACGAGCAGTACTTC
CASSYAGQLYEQYF
>NA|TRBV30|few|TRBJ1-6
TGTGCCTGGAGATCTAATTCACCCCTCCACTTT
CAWRSNSPLHF
>NA|TRBV7-2|NA|TRBJ2-3
TGTGCCAGCAGCTCCCGTCCCGCAGATACGCAGTATTTT
CASSSRPADTQYF
>TRBD2|TRBV30|NA|TRBJ2-5
TGTGCCTGCACAAAGGGGTCTAGCGGGGCCTTACTCCAAGAGACCCAGTACTTC
CACTKGSSGALLQETQYF
>NA|TRBV7-5|NA|TRBJ1-6
TGTGCCAAAGGGAGGGGGGTCCGGAATTCACCCCTCCACTTT
CAKGRGVRNSPLHF
>TRBD2|TRBV18|NA|TRBJ2-2
TGTGCCAGCTCACCAGAAGTAGGACTAGCGTCCCCCGGGGAGCTGTTTTTT
CASSPEVGLASPGELFF
>NA|TRBV7-9|NA|TRBJ2-4
TGTGCCAGCAGCTTAGGGCAGTCTCTAGCCAAAAACATTCAGTACTTC
CASSLGQSLAKNIQYF
>NA|TRBV6-5|NA|TRBJ2-3
TGTGCCAGCAGTTACTCAGTCGGGCGTAGCACAGATACGCAGTATTTT
CASSYSVGRSTDTQYF
>NA|TRBV28|NA|TRBJ1-4
TGTGCCAGCAGGCGACCCCAGGGTTGGTGGGATGAAAAACTGTTTTTT
CASRRPQGWWDEKLFF
>NA|TRBV11-2|NA|TRBJ2-5
TGTGCCAGCAGCCTCTCTTCCAGTGGAGAGACCCAGTACTTC
CASSLSSSGETQYF
>NA|TRBV5-8|NA|TRBJ1-5
TGTGCCAGCATCAGGCAGGGGAGGACTCAGCCCCAGCATTTT
CASIRQGRTQPQHF